This T cell receptor (beta chain) was sequenced for a study of cytomegalovirus exposure and HLA in healthy donors. This table comes from immunoSEQ multiplex PCR, and its TCRdb copy is limited to in-frame clones, with some not included. The repertoire holds 100,000 to 150,000 clones, with about 91% as singletons. This clone was found once. Antigen unknown. Study findings and constraints: The tendency of first-cohort TCR clusters to co-occur in the 120 or so validation repertoires was the finding of a later analysis. Confirmation was obtained in vitro that a few CMV-associated chains are specific for CMV antigens.

Germline CDR1 and CDR2: SGHTA and FQGTGA. This CDR3 has 13 residues. Trimming shortened V by 4 bases and J by 2 bases, and 6 bases separated the two germline ends. The chain combines TRBV7-3 with TRBJ2-1, with D maybe TRBD2 (6 bases). The sequence was obtained from a woman aged 18-30 years in good health and CMV-seronegative. The material sequenced was PBMCs. CDR3 loop: CASSSSAYNEQFF. The CDR3 DNA reads as TGTGCCAGCAGCTCTAGCGCCTACAATGAGCAGTTCTTC.